These 7 T cell receptor beta chains share one sample of origin, sequenced in a study of human T cells and chemical hapten exposure. Sample time point: pre-sensitization, week 0. Indicated treatment: therapeutic diphenylcyclopropenone sensitization with weekly scalp DPC. TCRdb itself ran the RACE reads through MiXCR, one entry per CDR3 protein. The sample holds around 300,000 distinct CDR3 sequences, almost 8% seen once. This sample comprised whole blood, obtained in connection with sensitization to the hapten diphenylcyclopropenone (DPC). These receptors all come from a young man with alopecia areata. Some clones in this sample may be carry-over from other donors' samples.

This clonotype was seen a handful of times. This CDR3 reads CASSSDPTGEQYF. The CDR3 region has the DNA TGTGCCAGCAGTTCAGACCCTACGGGAGAGCAGTACTTC. V gene TRBV6-2 or TRBV6-3 combines with J gene TRBJ2-7, with D possibly TRBD2 on 5 matching bases. This CDR3 region has 13 residues. The V gene's germline CDR1 is MNHEY and CDR2 SVGEGT. The germline V and J ends were trimmed by 4 bases and 7 bases, with 14 bases remaining between them.

This clonotype was seen a few times. V is TRBV28 and J is TRBJ2-7, with 9 bases matching TRBD1. The CDR3 has 14 residues. V shed 6 bases and J 5 bases; nucleotides not matched to a gene: 8. The germline V gene encodes CDR1 MDHEN and CDR2 SYDVKM. The CDR3 coding sequence is TGTGCCAGCAGATCCGGGACAGGGTTTCACGAGCAGTACTTC. Translating it yields CASRSGTGFHEQYF.

The chain links TRBV12-3 or TRBV12-4 to TRBJ2-5; 7 bases line up with TRBD1. J was trimmed by 3 bases and V by 5 bases; bases with no gene match: 12. The CDR3 is 16 amino acids. CDR3 sequence (DNA): TGTGCCAGCAGTCCCCGGACAGGTCGCGGTAAAGAGACCCAGTACTTC. Encoded protein: CASSPRTGRGKETQYF.

The V call is TRBV7-9, the J call TRBJ2-1; D call uncertain. CDR3 length: 15 residues. The germline V gene has CDR1 SEHNR and CDR2 FQNEAQ (reference sequence). V was cut by 1 base and J by 0 bases, with 7 bases left in between. The CDR3 DNA sequence: TGTGCCAGCAGCTTAGTTCAGCCCTCCTACAATGAGCAGTTCTTC. This codes for CASSLVQPSYNEQFF. Drawing the rest from reference TRBV7-9 and TRBJ2-1, the complete variable domain is DTGVSQNPRHKITKRGQNVTFRCDPISEHNRLYWYRQTLGQGPEFLTYFQNEAQLEKSRLLSDRFSAERPKGSFSTLEIQRTEQGDSAMYLCASSLVQPSYNEQFFGPGTRLTVL.

Many counts were recorded for this clonotype. The J gene is TRBJ2-2, the V gene TRBV29-1; D is tentatively TRBD1 or TRBD2 (5 bases each). Germline CDR1 reads SQVTM; CDR2 reads ANQGSEA. Trimming removed 5 bases at V and 0 bases at J, with 10 bases between. The CDR3 is made up of 14 amino acids. The CDR3 here is CSVHRDPNTGELFF. DNA for the CDR3: TGCAGCGTTCACCGGGACCCGAACACCGGGGAGCTGTTTTTT.

The chain is built from TRBV12-3 or TRBV12-4 and TRBJ1-3; no clear D. The CDR3 sequence is 17 residues long. V lost 6 bases and J 1 base, leaving 19 bases between the germline ends. The CDR3 coding sequence is TGTGCCAGCAGCCCAGCCGGACCTAGGGCGTCTGGAAACACCATATATTTT. Its translation is CASSPAGPRASGNTIYF.

Points on this clonotype: A much more abundant neighbour one base away suggests this may be a read error. V and J are TRBV28 and TRBJ2-2; a possible D gene is TRBD1 (6 bases). The CDR3 spans 13 residues. Per the germline V gene, CDR1 is MDHEN and CDR2 is SYDVKM. The CDR3 sequence is CASIRGNIGELFF. As DNA, the CDR3 is TGTGCCAGCATTAGGGGGAACATCGGGGAGCTGTTTTTT.